The clone carrying this T cell receptor (beta chain) was counted a single time. The data originate from a study of ipilimumab plus nivolumab after autologous stem cell transplantation. Profiled with immunoSEQ multiplex PCR; TCRdb holds only in-frame clones, not every one. The data contain tens of thousands of clones, about 83% of them singletons. CDR1 SGHVS and CDR2 FNYEAQ come from the germline V gene. The J segment lost 4 bases and the V segment lost 1 base, leaving 7 bases of the junction unmatched. The CDR3 is 16 amino acids. The chain couples TRBV7-6 to TRBJ2-3; 8 nucleotides agree with TRBD2. This clonotype was sampled from a male donor with diffuse large B-cell lymphoma. Here the sequenced sample was PBMCs, taken in a trial of ipilimumab plus nivolumab as post-transplant consolidation. The CDR3 here is CASSLVPGGAPDTQYF. The CDR3 DNA follows: TGTGCCAGCAGCTTAGTACCGGGGGGGGCCCCAGATACGCAGTATTTT.